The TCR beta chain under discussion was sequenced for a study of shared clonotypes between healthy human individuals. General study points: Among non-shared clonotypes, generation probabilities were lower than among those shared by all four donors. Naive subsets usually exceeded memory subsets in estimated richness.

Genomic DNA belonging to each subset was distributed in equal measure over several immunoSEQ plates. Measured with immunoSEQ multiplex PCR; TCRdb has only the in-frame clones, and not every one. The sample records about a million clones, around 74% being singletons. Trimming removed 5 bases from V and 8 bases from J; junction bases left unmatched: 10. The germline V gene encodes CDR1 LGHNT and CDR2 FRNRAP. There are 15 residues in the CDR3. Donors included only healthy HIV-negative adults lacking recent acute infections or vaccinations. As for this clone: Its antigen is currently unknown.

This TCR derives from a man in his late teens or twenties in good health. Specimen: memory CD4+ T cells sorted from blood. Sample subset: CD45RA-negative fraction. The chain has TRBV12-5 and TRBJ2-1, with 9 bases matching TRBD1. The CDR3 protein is CASGTGQGTFHEQFF. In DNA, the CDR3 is TGTGCTAGTGGTACGGGACAGGGCACGTTTCATGAGCAGTTCTTC. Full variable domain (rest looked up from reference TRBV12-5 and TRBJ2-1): DARVTQTPRHKVTEMGQEVTMRCQPILGHNTVFWYRQTMMQGLELLAYFRNRAPLDDSGMPKDRFSAEMPDATLATLKIQPSEPRDSAVYFCASGTGQGTFHEQFFGPGTRLTVL.